The 29 T cell receptor beta chains given below trace back to one sample, sequenced in a study of cytomegalovirus exposure and HLA in healthy donors. The PCR employed 60 Vbeta primers together with 13 Jbeta primers. Profiling relied on immunoSEQ multiplex PCR, and the TCRdb table lists in-frame clones only, not all of them. The table shows about 94,000 clones, with roughly 70% occurring only once. The specimen sequenced was PBMCs. All receptors come from a man aged 25-40 years in good health and CMV-seropositive.

The gene calls are TRBV5-5 and TRBJ1-5; weak D call: TRBD1 (6 bases). The CDR3 is 15 residues long. Trimming cost V 1 base and J 5 bases, with 13 bases left between them. Per germline, CDR1 SGHKS and CDR2 YYEKEE (reference sequence). The CDR3 sequence: CASSLSQGYYQPQHF. CDR3 sequence (DNA): TGTGCCAGCAGCTTGTCACAGGGCTACTATCAGCCCCAGCATTTT.

The chain is built from TRBV19 and TRBJ2-1, with 9 bases fitting TRBD1. Germline CDR1 and CDR2: LNHDA and SQIVND (reference sequence). The CDR3 extends over 14 amino acids. The trim removed 6 bases at V and 3 bases at J, leaving 3 bases unmatched. CDR3 sequence reads: CASSDRGSYNEQFF. For the CDR3, the DNA is TGTGCCAGTAGCGACAGGGGGAGCTACAATGAGCAGTTCTTC.

The V and J genes are TRBV5-6 and TRBJ2-5, with 8 bases matching TRBD2. CDR1 is SGHDT, CDR2 YYEEEE, per germline. The CDR3 extends over 16 amino acids. After removal of 4 bases from V and 5 bases from J, the junction contained 13 bases not matched to a gene. Here the CDR3 reads CASSLDSGRAGETQYF. The CDR3 region has the DNA TGTGCCAGCAGCCTCGATTCCGGGAGGGCCGGGGAGACCCAGTACTTC.

V usage is TRBV11-1 and J usage is TRBJ2-7; TRBD2 agrees at 9 bases. The CDR3 length is 16 residues. Germline CDR1 reads SGHAT; CDR2 reads FQDESV (reference sequence). The J segment lost 0 bases and the V segment lost 4 bases, leaving 7 bases of the junction unmatched. The CDR3 nucleotides read TGTGCCAGCAGCTCTTTGGGACTAGCCTCCTCCTACGAGCAGTACTTC. Its protein product is CASSSLGLASSYEQYF.

This rearrangement joins TRBV6-5 to TRBJ2-4; weak D call: TRBD2 (5 bases). Germline assignment: CDR1 MNHEY and CDR2 SVGAGI. This CDR3 spans 12 amino acids. The V and J ends lost 2 bases and 6 bases respectively, with 5 bases between them. CDR3 DNA sequence: TGTGCCAGCAGTTACGAGGGAAACATTCAGTACTTC. It yields the protein CASSYEGNIQYF.

This clone has just one count. The V and J genes are TRBV2 and TRBJ2-1; 13 bases match TRBD2. The junction had 6 bases not matched to a gene; V was cut back by 7 bases and J by 3 bases. The CDR3 spans 16 residues. CDR1 SNHLY and CDR2 FYNNEI come from the germline V gene. The CDR3 loop is CASNGLAGEIYNEQFF. In nucleotides, the CDR3 is TGTGCCAGCAATGGACTAGCGGGAGAAATCTACAATGAGCAGTTCTTC. Drawing the rest from reference TRBV2 and TRBJ2-1, the complete variable domain is EPEVTQTPSHQVTQMGQEVILRCVPISNHLYFYWYRQILGQKVEFLVSFYNNEISEKSEIFDDQFSVERPDGSNFTLKIRSTKLEDSAMYFCASNGLAGEIYNEQFFGPGTRLTVL.

The genes are TRBV7-9 and TRBJ2-3, with TRBD1 as a possible D gene (6 bases). Germline CDR1 and CDR2: SEHNR and FQNEAQ (reference sequence). The CDR3 totals 15 residues. V lost 5 bases and J 0 bases, leaving 12 bases between the germline ends. The chain's CDR3 is CASSPRGSSTDTQYF. CDR3 nucleotides: TGTGCCAGCAGCCCCAGGGGCTCTAGCACAGATACGCAGTATTTT.

The genes are TRBV5-4 and TRBJ2-2; 7 positions agree with TRBD1. J lost 4 bases, V lost 2 bases, and 5 bases had no gene match. The CDR3 length is 15 residues. Germline lookup yields CDR1 SGHNT and CDR2 YYREEE (reference sequence). CDR3 sequence (DNA): TGTGCCAGCAGCTTAGTAGGGGGCCGCACCGGGGAGCTGTTTTTT. Residues: CASSLVGGRTGELFF.

This clone was seen only a few times. The chain has TRBV28 and TRBJ2-5; a weak D match, TRBD1 (7 bases). V shed 7 bases and J shed 5 bases, with 11 bases lying between them. The CDR3 is made up of 12 amino acids. CDR1 is MDHEN and CDR2 is SYDVKM in the germline V gene. The CDR3, as DNA: TGTGCCAGCAACAGGGGAGGCGAGACCCAGTACTTC. It translates to CASNRGGETQYF.

The rearrangement links TRBV2 to TRBJ2-3; tentatively, D is TRBD2 (7 bases). Trimming took 11 bases from V and 2 from J, leaving 14 bases between them. This CDR3 contains 13 residues. Germline V gene lookup returns CDR1 SNHLY and CDR2 FYNNEI. CDR3 coding DNA: TGTGCCGAGGGGGGGGCCAACACAGATACGCAGTATTTT. Residues: CAEGGANTDTQYF.

The chain uses TRBV29-1 and TRBJ1-3; D not resolved. The ends were cut back, 5 bases at V and 3 bases at J, with 11 bases in the middle. The CDR3 loop spans 13 amino acids. Germline V gene lookup returns CDR1 SQVTM and CDR2 ANQGSEA. CDR3 nucleotide sequence: TGCAGCGTTACACCCTCGGGTGGAAACACCATATATTTT. Residues: CSVTPSGGNTIYF.

The chain recombines TRBV29-1 with TRBJ2-3; TRBD1 aligns across 7 bases. Germline V gene data show CDR1 as SQVTM and CDR2 as ANQGSEA. The ends lost 6 bases at V and 1 base at J; junction bases unmatched: 13. This CDR3 contains 16 residues. The DNA of the CDR3 is TGCAGCGTCGGACTCGGGACAGCCCTCGGCACAGATACGCAGTATTTT. It yields the protein CSVGLGTALGTDTQYF.

V usage is TRBV9 and J usage is TRBJ1-2, with no clear D. There are 14 residues in the CDR3. The germline V gene encodes CDR1 SGDLS and CDR2 YYNGEE. The V and J ends lost 2 bases and 8 bases respectively, with 16 bases between them. CDR3 protein: CASSVGPVRAGYTF. CDR3 nucleotides: TGTGCCAGCAGCGTCGGTCCGGTCCGTGCCGGCTACACCTTC. Drawing the rest from reference TRBV9 and TRBJ1-2, the complete variable domain is DSGVTQTPKHLITATGQRVTLRCSPRSGDLSVYWYQQSLDQGLQFLIQYYNGEERAKGNILERFSAQQFPDLHSELNLSSLELGDSALYFCASSVGPVRAGYTFGSGTRLTVV.

The chain employs TRBV7-9 and TRBJ1-2; D is undetermined. CDR1 and CDR2 from the germline V gene are SEHNR and FQNEAQ (reference sequence). With 5 bases removed from V and 8 bases from J, the gap between germline ends came to 12 bases. The CDR3 length is 12 residues. CDR3 in amino acids: CASSLGPQGYTF. In DNA form, the CDR3 reads TGTGCCAGCAGCCTGGGCCCCCAGGGCTACACCTTC.

In its sample, this clone was seen once. The gene calls are TRBV2 and TRBJ2-7; D might be TRBD2 (7 bases). Germline V gene data show CDR1 as SNHLY and CDR2 as FYNNEI. The CDR3 is 12 residues long. Trimming stripped 11 bases from V and 3 bases from J, with 14 bases between. CDR3 amino acids: CACRGGDYEQYF. The CDR3 DNA reads TGTGCCTGTAGGGGGGGAGACTACGAGCAGTACTTC.

The rearrangement links TRBV10-3 to TRBJ1-2; D may be TRBD1 (5 bases). CDR3 length: 14 residues. The germline V gene has CDR1 ENHRY and CDR2 SYGVKD. Deletions cut 2 bases from V and 6 bases from J, with 13 bases between. The CDR3 loop reads CAISEGGVGHGYTF. CDR3 nucleotide sequence: TGTGCCATCAGTGAGGGGGGGGTAGGCCATGGCTACACCTTC.

The J gene is TRBJ1-1, the V gene TRBV27, with D hard to call. CDR1 is MNHEY and CDR2 is SMNVEV in the germline V gene (reference sequence). V lost 5 bases to trimming and J lost 1 base, with 11 bases between them. The CDR3 extends over 14 amino acids. The CDR3 spells CASSNSRRNTEAFF. Written as DNA, the CDR3 is TGTGCCAGCAGTAACTCGAGAAGGAACACTGAAGCTTTCTTT.

This clone was observed a few times. V is TRBV4-2 and J is TRBJ1-1, with D possibly matching TRBD1 (6 bases). Trimming cost V 2 bases and J 6 bases, with 10 bases left between them. This CDR3 is 13 amino acids long. In germline, CDR1 is LGHNA, CDR2 YNFKEQ. CDR3 in amino acids: CASSQQGGAEAFF. The DNA of the CDR3 is TGTGCCAGCAGCCAACAAGGGGGGGCTGAAGCTTTCTTT.

J is TRBJ2-3 and V is TRBV2, with D tentatively TRBD2 (6 bases). Between the trimmed V and J ends, which lost 10 bases and 0 bases, there was a span of 23 bases. The length of the CDR3 is 17 residues. The germline V gene has CDR1 SNHLY and CDR2 FYNNEI. CDR3 nucleotide sequence: TGTGCCATCCTAGTCCGGGACTCCTTCTCTAGCACAGATACGCAGTATTTT. This encodes CAILVRDSFSSTDTQYF.

The CDR3 DNA is TGTGCCAGCACCAGGGACAATCGAAATGAAAAACTGTTTTTT. Its protein is CASTRDNRNEKLFF. The gene calls are TRBV28 and TRBJ1-4; tentative D call: TRBD1 (6 bases). This CDR3 spans 14 amino acids. Per the germline V gene, CDR1 is MDHEN and CDR2 is SYDVKM. V lost 7 bases to trimming and J lost 5 bases, with 14 bases between them.

The rearrangement joins TRBV7-9 to TRBJ2-5, with D unresolved. Trimming pared 4 bases from V and 2 bases from J, leaving 8 bases between. This CDR3 has 13 residues. Looked up from germline, CDR1 is SEHNR and CDR2 is FQNEAQ (reference sequence). CDR3 sequence reads: CASSYGHQETQYF. The CDR3, as DNA: TGTGCCAGCAGCTATGGCCATCAAGAGACCCAGTACTTC.

The genes are TRBV9 and TRBJ1-1; D ambiguous. Germline assignment: CDR1 SGDLS and CDR2 YYNGEE. The V end was cut by 0 bases, the J end by 0 bases, with 6 bases between. The CDR3 consists of 14 residues. The DNA of the CDR3 is TGTGCCAGCAGCGTAGGACTCATGAACACTGAAGCTTTCTTT. As protein: CASSVGLMNTEAFF.

This clone has only a few counts. The chain combines TRBV5-1 with TRBJ2-5; 7 nucleotides match TRBD2. V shed 0 bases and J 5 bases; nucleotides not matched to a gene: 13. Germline V gene data show CDR1 as SGHRS and CDR2 as YFSETQ. This CDR3 comprises 17 residues. The CDR3 loop is CASSLASGAGFGETQYF. The CDR3 bases are TGCGCCAGCAGCTTGGCAAGCGGAGCGGGATTTGGGGAGACCCAGTACTTC.

This rearrangement joins TRBV4-2 to TRBJ2-7; TRBD2 agrees at 12 bases. The germline CDR1 and CDR2 sequences are LGHNA and YNFKEQ. V shed 2 bases, J shed 6 bases, and the junction held 2 bases outside the gene matches. The length of the CDR3 is 14 residues. CDR3 bases: TGTGCCAGCAGCCAACGACTAGCGGGGGTCGAGCAGTACTTC. This sequence encodes CASSQRLAGVEQYF.

DNA for the CDR3: TGTGCCAGCAGACCCGGGACAGGGGGCCAGGGGACCCAGTACTTC. Translated: CASRPGTGGQGTQYF. The chain uses TRBV6-5 and TRBJ2-5; 12 bases are shared with TRBD1. After removal of 6 bases from V and 7 bases from J, the junction contained 9 bases not matched to a gene. The CDR3 extends over 15 amino acids. Germline V gives CDR1 MNHEY, CDR2 SVGAGI.

This sequence joins TRBV10-3 and TRBJ1-1; 9 bases are shared with TRBD1. Germline loops: CDR1 ENHRY, CDR2 SYGVKD. This CDR3 region has 15 residues. The V gene end was trimmed by 4 bases and the J gene end by 1 base; junction bases not matched to a gene: 4. The DNA for the CDR3 is TGTGCCATCAGTGGGACAGGGGTAGGGAACACTGAAGCTTTCTTT. Protein sequence: CAISGTGVGNTEAFF.

The CDR3 region is CASYSLQGDNEQFF. CDR3 bases: TGTGCCAGTTACTCCCTGCAGGGGGACAATGAGCAGTTCTTC. The genes are TRBV6-5 and TRBJ2-1, with 7 bases identical to TRBD1. CDR1 is MNHEY, CDR2 SVGAGI, per germline. Germline trimming cut 9 bases from V and 5 bases from J; bases unmatched to any gene: 10. This CDR3 comprises 14 residues.

This clone has a handful of counts. The rearrangement uses TRBV11-3 and TRBJ2-3, with 12 bases fitting TRBD1. The CDR3 length is 14 residues. Germline trimming cut 2 bases from V and 9 bases from J; bases unmatched to any gene: 3. In germline, CDR1 is SGHNT, CDR2 YENEEA. The CDR3 protein is CASSLSGTGGTQYF. The CDR3 DNA sequence: TGTGCCAGCAGCTTATCCGGGACAGGGGGCACGCAGTATTTT.

The chain combines TRBV11-2 with TRBJ1-3, with 7 bases lining up with TRBD1. CDR1 is SGHAT, CDR2 FQNNGV, per germline. The ends lost 5 bases at V and 9 bases at J; junction bases unmatched: 19. CDR3 length equals 17 residues. CDR3 loop: CASSQPPLGGPAGTIYF. The CDR3 DNA is TGTGCCAGCAGCCAGCCCCCGCTAGGGGGCCCCGCTGGCACCATATATTTT.